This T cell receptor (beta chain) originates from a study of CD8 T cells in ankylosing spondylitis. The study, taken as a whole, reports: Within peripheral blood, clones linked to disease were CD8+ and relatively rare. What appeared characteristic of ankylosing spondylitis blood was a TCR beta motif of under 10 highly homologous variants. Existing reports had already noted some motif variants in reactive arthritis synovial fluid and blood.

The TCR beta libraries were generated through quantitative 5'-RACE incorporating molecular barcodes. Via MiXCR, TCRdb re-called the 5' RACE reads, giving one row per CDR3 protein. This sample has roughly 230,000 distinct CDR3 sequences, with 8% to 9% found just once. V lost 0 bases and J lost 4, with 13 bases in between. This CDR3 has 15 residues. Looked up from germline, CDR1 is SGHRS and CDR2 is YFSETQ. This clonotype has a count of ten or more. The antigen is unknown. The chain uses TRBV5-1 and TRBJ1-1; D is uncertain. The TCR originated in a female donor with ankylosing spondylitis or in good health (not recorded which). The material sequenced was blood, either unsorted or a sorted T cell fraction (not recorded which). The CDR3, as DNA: TGCGCCAGCAGCTTGGGGGGTACAGAAGGCACTGAAGCTTTCTTT. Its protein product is CASSLGGTEGTEAFF. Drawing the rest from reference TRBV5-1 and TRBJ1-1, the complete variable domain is KAGVTQTPRYLIKTRGQQVTLSCSPISGHRSVSWYQQTPGQGLQFLFEYFSETQRNKGNFPGRFSGRQFSNSRSEMNVSTLELGDSALYLCASSLGGTEGTEAFFGQGTRLTVV.